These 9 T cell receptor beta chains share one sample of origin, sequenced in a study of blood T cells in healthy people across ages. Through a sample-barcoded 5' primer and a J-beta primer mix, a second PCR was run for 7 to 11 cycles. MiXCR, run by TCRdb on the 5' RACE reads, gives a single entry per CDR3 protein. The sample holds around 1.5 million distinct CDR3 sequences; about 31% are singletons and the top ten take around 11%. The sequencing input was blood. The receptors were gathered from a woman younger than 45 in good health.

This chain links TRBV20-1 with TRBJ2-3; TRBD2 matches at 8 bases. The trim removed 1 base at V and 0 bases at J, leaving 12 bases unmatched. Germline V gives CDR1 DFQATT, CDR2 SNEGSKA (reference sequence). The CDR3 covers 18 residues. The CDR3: CSARANSGIDSSTDTQYF. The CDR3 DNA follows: TGCAGTGCTAGAGCAAATAGCGGGATCGATTCTAGCACAGATACGCAGTATTTT.

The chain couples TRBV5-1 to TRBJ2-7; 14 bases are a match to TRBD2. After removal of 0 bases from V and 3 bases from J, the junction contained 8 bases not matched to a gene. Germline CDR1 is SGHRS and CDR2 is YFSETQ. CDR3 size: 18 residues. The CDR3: CASSLAPGTSGRLYEQYF. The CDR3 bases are TGCGCCAGCAGCTTGGCTCCCGGGACTAGCGGGAGACTCTACGAGCAGTACTTC.

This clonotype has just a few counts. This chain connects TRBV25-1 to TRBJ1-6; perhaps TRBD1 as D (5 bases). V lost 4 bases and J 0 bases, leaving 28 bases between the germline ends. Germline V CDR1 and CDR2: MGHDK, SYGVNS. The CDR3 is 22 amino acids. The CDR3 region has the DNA TGTGCCAGCAGTGGGGGGAACCGGGACGTACCAAACCGGAGCTCCTATAATTCACCCCTCCACTTT. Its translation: CASSGGNRDVPNRSSYNSPLHF.

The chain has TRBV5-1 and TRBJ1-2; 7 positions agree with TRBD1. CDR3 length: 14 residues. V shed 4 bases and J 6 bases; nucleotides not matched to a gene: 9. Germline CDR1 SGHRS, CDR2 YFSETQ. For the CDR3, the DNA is TGCGCCAGCAGCCCAGGGACAGCCCCTGATGGCTACACCTTC. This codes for CASSPGTAPDGYTF. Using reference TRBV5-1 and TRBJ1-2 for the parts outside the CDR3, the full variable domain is KAGVTQTPRYLIKTRGQQVTLSCSPISGHRSVSWYQQTPGQGLQFLFEYFSETQRNKGNFPGRFSGRQFSNSRSEMNVSTLELGDSALYLCASSPGTAPDGYTFGSGTRLTVV.

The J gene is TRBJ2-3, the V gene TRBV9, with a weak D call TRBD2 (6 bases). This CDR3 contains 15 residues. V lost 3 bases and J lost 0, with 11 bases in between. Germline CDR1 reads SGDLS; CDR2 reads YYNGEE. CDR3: CASSGSGSSTDTQYF. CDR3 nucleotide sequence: TGTGCCAGCAGCGGTAGCGGATCAAGCACAGATACGCAGTATTTT. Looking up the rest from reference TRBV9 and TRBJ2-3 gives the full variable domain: DSGVTQTPKHLITATGQRVTLRCSPRSGDLSVYWYQQSLDQGLQFLIQYYNGEERAKGNILERFSAQQFPDLHSELNLSSLELGDSALYFCASSGSGSSTDTQYFGPGTRLTVL.

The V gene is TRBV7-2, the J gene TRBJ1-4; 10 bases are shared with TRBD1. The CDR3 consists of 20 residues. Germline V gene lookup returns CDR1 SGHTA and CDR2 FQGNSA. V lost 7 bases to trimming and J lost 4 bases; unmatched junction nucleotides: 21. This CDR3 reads CASTQTPGTGALLHNEKLFF. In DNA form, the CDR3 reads TGTGCCAGCACCCAAACCCCCGGGACAGGGGCCCTACTACATAATGAAAAACTGTTTTTT.

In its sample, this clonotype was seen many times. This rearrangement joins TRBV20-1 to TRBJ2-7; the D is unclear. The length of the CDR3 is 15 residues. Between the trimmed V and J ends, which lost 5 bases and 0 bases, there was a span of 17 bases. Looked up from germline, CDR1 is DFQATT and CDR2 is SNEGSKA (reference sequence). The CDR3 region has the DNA TGCAGTGCTTTCGACGGTGCGGTCCTCTCCTACGAGCAGTACTTC. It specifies CSAFDGAVLSYEQYF.

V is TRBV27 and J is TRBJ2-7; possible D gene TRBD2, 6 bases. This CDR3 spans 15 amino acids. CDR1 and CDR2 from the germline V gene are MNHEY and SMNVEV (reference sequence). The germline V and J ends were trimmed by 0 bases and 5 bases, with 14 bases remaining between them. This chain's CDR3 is CASSLSAQRAHEQYF. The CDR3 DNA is TGTGCCAGCAGTTTATCGGCCCAGCGGGCCCACGAGCAGTACTTC.

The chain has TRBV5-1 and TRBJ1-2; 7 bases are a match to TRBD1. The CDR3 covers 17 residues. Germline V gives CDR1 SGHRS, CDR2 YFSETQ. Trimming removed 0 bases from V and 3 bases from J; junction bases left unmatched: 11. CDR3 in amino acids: CASSLEGGQISYYGYTF. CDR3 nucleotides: TGCGCCAGCAGCTTGGAGGGGGGACAGATCTCATACTATGGCTACACCTTC.